The 32 T cell receptor beta chains listed next were all sequenced from one sample in a study of OX40 agonist ivuxolimab in advanced cancers. This table comes from immunoSEQ multiplex PCR, and its TCRdb copy is limited to in-frame clones, with some not included. The sample shows over 55,000 clones, just over 90% of them seen only once. The sample in question was CD4+ or CD8+ T cells sorted from blood, obtained in a trial of the OX40 agonist ivuxolimab. The receptors stem from an adult with an advanced solid tumor such as melanoma, head and neck, liver or kidney cancer.

CDR3 in amino acids: CASSETSGLAKNIQYF. DNA for the CDR3: TGTGCCAGCAGTGAAACTAGCGGGCTAGCCAAAAACATTCAGTACTTC. The chain carries TRBV28 and TRBJ2-4, with TRBD2 matching 9 bases. The germline V gene has CDR1 MDHEN and CDR2 SYDVKM. J lost 0 bases, V lost 5 bases, and 5 bases had no gene match. CDR3 length equals 16 residues.

The V call is TRBV28, the J call TRBJ2-1; TRBD2 agrees at 9 bases. The trim removed 6 bases at V and 4 bases at J, leaving 4 bases unmatched. Germline V gene lookup returns CDR1 MDHEN and CDR2 SYDVKM. This CDR3 spans 14 amino acids. The CDR3 nucleotides are TGTGCCAGCAGACATAGCGGGGGTTACAATGAGCAGTTCTTC. Protein product: CASRHSGGYNEQFF.

The J gene is TRBJ1-4, the V gene TRBV28; 8 bases match TRBD1. Losses at the gene ends were 4 bases for V and 8 bases for J; bases not matched to a gene: 9. Germline V gene data show CDR1 as MDHEN and CDR2 as SYDVKM. The CDR3 length is 15 residues. The CDR3 DNA is TGTGCCAGCAGTTGGGCGGACAGGGCAGGAGAAAAACTGTTTTTT. This gives the protein CASSWADRAGEKLFF. Variable domain in full (rest from reference TRBV28 and TRBJ1-4): DVKVTQSSRYLVKRTGEKVFLECVQDMDHENMFWYRQDPGLGLRLIYFSYDVKMKEKGDIPEGYSVSREKKERFSLILESASTNQTSMYLCASSWADRAGEKLFFGSGTQLSVL.

The chain couples TRBV19 to TRBJ2-6, with D possibly called TRBD1 or TRBD2 (5 bases each). Trimming removed 6 bases from V and 0 bases from J, with 18 bases in between. Germline CDR1 is LNHDA and CDR2 is SQIVND (reference sequence). This CDR3 region has 18 residues. The CDR3 nucleotides are TGTGCCAGTAGAAATTTACACGGGGCACGCTCTGGGGCCAACGTCCTGACTTTC. Translating it yields CASRNLHGARSGANVLTF. The full variable domain, rest sourced from reference TRBV19 and TRBJ2-6, is DGGITQSPKYLFRKEGQNVTLSCEQNLNHDAMYWYRQDPGQGLRLIYYSQIVNDFQKGDIAEGYSVSREKKESFPLTVTSAQKNPTAFYLCASRNLHGARSGANVLTFGAGSRLTVL.

The chain uses TRBV5-6 and TRBJ1-1; D is perhaps TRBD1 (5 bases). CDR3 size: 14 residues. Trimming removed 0 bases from V and 6 bases from J, with 12 bases in between. Germline CDR1 is SGHDT and CDR2 is YYEEEE. This chain's CDR3 is CASSLAGRGAEAFF. In nucleotides, the CDR3 is TGTGCCAGCAGCTTGGCGGGGAGGGGCGCTGAAGCTTTCTTT. The full variable domain, in which reference TRBV5-6 and TRBJ1-1 provide the parts outside the CDR3, is DAGVTQSPTHLIKTRGQQVTLRCSPKSGHDTVSWYQQALGQGPQFIFQYYEEEERQRGNFPDRFSGHQFPNYSSELNVNALLLGDSALYLCASSLAGRGAEAFFGQGTRLTVV.

The chain carries TRBV7-2 and TRBJ1-1; maybe TRBD1 (5 bases). Germline V lookup: CDR1 SGHTA, CDR2 FQGNSA. This CDR3 contains 15 residues. The germline V and J ends were trimmed by 0 bases and 4 bases, with 12 bases remaining between them. The CDR3 sequence: CASSLAQGVSTEAFF. DNA of the CDR3: TGTGCCAGCAGCTTAGCGCAAGGGGTGAGCACTGAAGCTTTCTTT.

This chain uses TRBV30 with TRBJ1-2; the D is unclear. Trimming removed 0 bases at V and 7 bases at J, with 15 bases between. The CDR3 runs 14 residues. Germline lookup yields CDR1 GTSNPN and CDR2 SVGIG (reference sequence). Here the CDR3 DNA reads TGTGCCTGGAGTGTACGCGGGTACGTCGGTGGCTACACCTTC. Its protein is CAWSVRGYVGGYTF. The full variable domain, its missing parts supplied by reference TRBV30 and TRBJ1-2, is SQTIHQWPATLVQPVGSPLSLECTVEGTSNPNLYWYRQAAGRGLQLLFYSVGIGQISSEVPQNLSASRPQDRQFILSSKKLLLSDSGFYLCAWSVRGYVGGYTFGSGTRLTVV.

V and J are TRBV28 and TRBJ2-1; no clear D. This CDR3 spans 12 amino acids. The V and J ends lost 2 bases and 6 bases respectively, with 5 bases between them. Germline values: CDR1 MDHEN, CDR2 SYDVKM. The chain's CDR3 is CASSLSSNEQFF. DNA for the CDR3: TGTGCCAGCAGTTTAAGTTCCAATGAGCAGTTCTTC.

This clone was seen only a few times. The genes are TRBV19 and TRBJ2-2; no reliable D call. Per germline, CDR1 LNHDA and CDR2 SQIVND (reference sequence). Trimming took 5 bases from V and 3 from J, leaving 13 bases between them. CDR3 size: 15 residues. For the CDR3, the DNA is TGTGCCAGTAGTGACGTCCGCCAGTACACCGGGGAGCTGTTTTTT. This gives the protein CASSDVRQYTGELFF.

This chain links TRBV11-3 with TRBJ2-2; D not certain. Looked up from germline, CDR1 is SGHNT and CDR2 is YENEEA. The CDR3 has 11 residues. With 5 bases removed from V and 7 bases from J, the gap between germline ends came to 5 bases. The CDR3 coding sequence is TGTGCCAGCAGCCCTAGCGGGGAGCTGTTTTTT. Residues: CASSPSGELFF. Based on the CDR3 plus reference TRBV11-3 and TRBJ2-2, the full variable domain is EAGVVQSPRYKIIEKKQPVAFWCNPISGHNTLYWYLQNLGQGPELLIRYENEEAVDDSQLPKDRFSAERLKGVDSTLKIQPAELGDSAVYLCASSPSGELFFGEGSRLTVL.

The rearrangement links TRBV7-9 to TRBJ2-3; D possibly corresponds to TRBD1 (6 bases). This CDR3 is built from 16 residues. Trimming took off 6 bases at V and 5 bases at J, with 21 bases between the two ends. From germline, CDR1 is SEHNR and CDR2 FQNEAQ (reference sequence). Here the CDR3 reads CASSPNILGALDTQYF. CDR3 bases: TGTGCCAGCAGTCCCAACATTTTGGGGGCCCTAGATACGCAGTATTTT.

The chain joins TRBV10-3 to TRBJ1-2; no clear D. The germline CDR1 and CDR2 sequences are ENHRY and SYGVKD. Deletions cut 4 bases from V and 3 bases from J, with 9 bases between. This CDR3 contains 13 residues. CDR3 loop: CAISGESYYGYTF. Here the CDR3 DNA reads TGTGCCATCAGTGGAGAATCGTACTATGGCTACACCTTC.

J is TRBJ2-3 and V is TRBV5-1; tentatively, D is TRBD2 (6 bases). CDR3 length equals 15 residues. V lost 7 bases, J lost 2 bases, and 17 bases lay in between. Germline CDR1 and CDR2: SGHRS and YFSETQ. DNA of the CDR3: TGCGCCAGCTCCCGAGTAGCGGTCCACACAGATACGCAGTATTTT. As protein: CASSRVAVHTDTQYF.

V usage is TRBV28 and J usage is TRBJ1-2; tentatively, D is TRBD1 (6 bases). Germline V gene lookup returns CDR1 MDHEN and CDR2 SYDVKM. The ends were cut back, 5 bases at V and 8 bases at J, with 18 bases in the middle. The CDR3 is 14 amino acids. The CDR3 DNA sequence: TGTGCCAGCAGTCTCGGACAGTTCACTATGGGCTACACCTTC. It encodes CASSLGQFTMGYTF.

In DNA, the CDR3 is TGCGCCAGCAGCCAAGAAGGTACGGTTTACTACCTTTATGGCTACACCTTC. The encoded protein is CASSQEGTVYYLYGYTF. The chain links TRBV4-1 to TRBJ1-2; D gene unclear. V was trimmed by 0 bases and J by 5 bases, leaving 19 bases between them. The CDR3 contains 17 residues. CDR1 MGHRA and CDR2 YSYEKL come from the germline V gene.

The genes are TRBV19 and TRBJ2-4; D not certain. The CDR3 has 11 residues. Germline CDR1 LNHDA, CDR2 SQIVND (reference sequence). Trimming cost V 6 bases and J 15 bases, with 15 bases left between them. This chain's CDR3 is CASSTGPHRYF. CDR3 DNA sequence: TGTGCCAGTAGCACCGGGCCCCATCGGTACTTC.

CDR3 sequence: CASSAEAGATSYEQYF. CDR3 coding DNA: TGTGCCAGCAGCGCCGAAGCGGGAGCAACCTCCTACGAGCAGTACTTC. V and J are TRBV9 and TRBJ2-7, with TRBD2 matching over 8 bases. CDR1 is SGDLS, CDR2 YYNGEE, per germline. V shed 3 bases and J 0 bases; nucleotides not matched to a gene: 8. CDR3 length equals 16 residues.

The chain joins TRBV5-5 to TRBJ1-2; tentatively, D is TRBD1 (6 bases). Germline CDR1 SGHKS, CDR2 YYEKEE (reference sequence). The CDR3 has 15 residues. Trimming left V 2 bases short and J 0 bases short, with 11 bases between. In DNA, the CDR3 is TGTGCCAGCAGCTTCCGGGACACATCTAACTATGGCTACACCTTC. Its protein is CASSFRDTSNYGYTF.

V gene TRBV19 combines with J gene TRBJ2-7; 11 bases align to TRBD1. Germline V lookup: CDR1 LNHDA, CDR2 SQIVND (reference sequence). The CDR3 covers 15 residues. V trimming: 4 bases; J trimming: 3 bases; junction bases outside the gene matches: 5. The CDR3 region is CASSTSGTGGYEQYF. CDR3 bases: TGTGCCAGTAGTACTTCCGGGACAGGGGGCTACGAGCAGTACTTC.

The V and J genes are TRBV27 and TRBJ2-7; 10 bases are a match to TRBD1. CDR1 is MNHEY and CDR2 is SMNVEV in the germline V gene (reference sequence). V lost 0 bases to trimming and J lost 3 bases; unmatched junction nucleotides: 2. This CDR3 has 15 residues. The CDR3 is CASSLSGQGLYEQYF. CDR3 DNA sequence: TGTGCCAGCAGTTTATCGGGACAGGGGCTCTACGAGCAGTACTTC.

The chain recombines TRBV5-1 with TRBJ1-1; the D is unclear. V shed 0 bases and J shed 3 bases, with 12 bases lying between them. The germline V gene encodes CDR1 SGHRS and CDR2 YFSETQ. The CDR3 loop spans 15 amino acids. The chain's CDR3 is CASSLVGRPYTEAFF. CDR3 DNA: TGCGCCAGCAGCTTGGTAGGGCGGCCCTACACTGAAGCTTTCTTT.

In the case of this clone: At one end the junction does not follow the germline gene, possibly because of a read error. V usage is TRBV7-7 and J usage is TRBJ2-3, with D tentatively TRBD1 or TRBD2 (5 bases each). This CDR3 has 15 residues. The V gene's germline CDR1 is SSHAT and CDR2 FNYEAQ (reference sequence). CDR3 amino acids: CASSPRGESTDTQYF. CDR3 nucleotide sequence: TGTGCTAGCAGCCCTAGGGGAGAGAGCACAGATACGCAGTATTTT.

This chain joins TRBV5-1 and TRBJ2-7; TRBD2 matches 8 bases. From germline, CDR1 is SGHRS and CDR2 YFSETQ. This CDR3 is built from 17 residues. V was clipped by 7 bases and J by 7 bases; unmatched bases: 22. The CDR3, as DNA: TGCGCCAGCCCCCCGCCAGGCGGGACCCCCCGGGGGGGGGAGCAGTACTTC. This codes for CASPPPGGTPRGGEQYF. Looking up the rest from reference TRBV5-1 and TRBJ2-7 gives the full variable domain: KAGVTQTPRYLIKTRGQQVTLSCSPISGHRSVSWYQQTPGQGLQFLFEYFSETQRNKGNFPGRFSGRQFSNSRSEMNVSTLELGDSALYLCASPPPGGTPRGGEQYFGPGTRLTVT.

The chain joins TRBV7-9 to TRBJ2-5, with TRBD2 matching 13 bases. The CDR3 runs to 17 residues. J lost 2 bases, V lost 5 bases, and 8 bases had no gene match. The germline CDR1 and CDR2 sequences are SEHNR and FQNEAQ (reference sequence). The CDR3 coding sequence is TGTGCCAGCAGCCCCGGGACTAGCGGGGTTTCACAAGAGACCCAGTACTTC. Its translation: CASSPGTSGVSQETQYF.

The chain uses TRBV27 and TRBJ2-1; 10 bases match TRBD2. In germline, CDR1 is MNHEY, CDR2 SMNVEV (reference sequence). The CDR3 is made up of 16 amino acids. Unmatched junction bases numbered 7, after V lost 6 bases and J lost 2 bases. The DNA of the CDR3 is TGTGCCAGCAGCTTCGAGCGGGAGGGCCCCTACAATGAGCAGTTCTTC. Translated: CASSFEREGPYNEQFF.

This rearrangement joins TRBV18 to TRBJ2-3; TRBD2 agrees at 12 bases. CDR1 KGHSH and CDR2 LQKENI come from the germline V gene. The CDR3 has 20 residues. With V trimmed by 3 bases and J by 2 bases, 15 bases remained unmatched. The CDR3 nucleotides read TGTGCCAGCTCACCTTTAACGGCTAGCGGGAGGGCCGGTTCCACAGATACGCAGTATTTT. It specifies CASSPLTASGRAGSTDTQYF.

The rearrangement joins TRBV9 to TRBJ2-3; 9 nucleotides line up with TRBD2. CDR1 and CDR2 (germline): SGDLS, YYNGEE. This CDR3 contains 15 residues. V shed 0 bases, J shed 5 bases, and the junction held 4 bases outside the gene matches. CDR3 bases: TGTGCCAGCAGCGTAGCCGCGGGGGGGCGAGATACGCAGTATTTT. It encodes CASSVAAGGRDTQYF.

The rearrangement uses TRBV7-9 and TRBJ2-7, with D unclear. Germline V lookup: CDR1 SEHNR, CDR2 FQNEAQ (reference sequence). The CDR3 totals 14 residues. Trimming took 3 bases from V and 0 from J, leaving 9 bases between them. CDR3 amino acids: CASSFSDGSYEQYF. Here the CDR3 DNA reads TGTGCCAGCAGCTTCTCCGACGGCTCCTACGAGCAGTACTTC.

The chain carries TRBV30 and TRBJ2-7; D is unresolved. Per germline, CDR1 GTSNPN and CDR2 SVGIG (reference sequence). The CDR3 spans 13 residues. Between the trimmed V and J ends, which lost 0 bases and 3 bases, there was a span of 9 bases. CDR3 amino acids: CAWSVIWGYEQYF. CDR3 coding DNA: TGTGCCTGGAGTGTAATCTGGGGCTACGAGCAGTACTTC.

The V call is TRBV9, the J call TRBJ2-3; D tentatively reads TRBD1 or TRBD2 (6 bases each). Trimming stripped 0 bases from V and 4 bases from J, with 18 bases between. Germline V gene data show CDR1 as SGDLS and CDR2 as YYNGEE. This CDR3 is built from 17 residues. CDR3 sequence: CASSVATDRWGADTQYF. In DNA, the CDR3 is TGTGCCAGCAGCGTAGCCACAGACAGGTGGGGGGCAGATACGCAGTATTTT.

CDR3 DNA sequence: TGTGCCAGCAGTGAAGAGACCCAGTACTTC. The encoded protein is CASSEETQYF. The chain has TRBV25-1 and TRBJ2-5; unclear D gene. The CDR3 has 10 amino acids. Germline V gene data show CDR1 as MGHDK and CDR2 as SYGVNS. Trimming stripped 2 bases from V and 5 bases from J, with 0 bases between.

This sequence joins TRBV6-6 and TRBJ2-1, with 12 bases lining up with TRBD1. Per the germline V gene, CDR1 is MNHNY and CDR2 is SVGAGI (reference sequence). This CDR3 is built from 16 residues. The ends lost 0 bases at V and 8 bases at J; junction bases unmatched: 5. The CDR3 is CASSYSGTGGADEQFF. The DNA of the CDR3 is TGTGCCAGCAGTTACTCGGGGACAGGGGGCGCGGATGAGCAGTTCTTC.